This TCR beta chain is drawn from a study of shared clonotypes between healthy human individuals. The CDR3 contains 15 residues. CDR1 ENHRY and CDR2 SYGVKD come from the germline V gene. V lost 0 bases and J 7 bases, leaving 15 bases between the germline ends. The repertoire was sequenced with immunoSEQ multiplex PCR; TCRdb's copy has only in-frame clones and lacks some. The table includes roughly 500,000 clones, 65% to 85% detected once. The clonotype comes from a woman aged 40 to 50 in good health. Some clones in this sample may be carry-over from other donors' samples. The sequencing input was PBMCs. This chain connects TRBV10-3 to TRBJ1-1, with TRBD1 as a possible D gene (5 bases). The CDR3 coding sequence is TGTGCCATCAGTGAGTCAGGTAGGGACGGCAGTGAAGCTTTCTTT. This sequence encodes CAISESGRDGSEAFF.